This TCR beta chain comes out of a study of blood T cell repertoires in COVID-19. Data came from immunoSEQ multiplex PCR; TCRdb stores just in-frame clones and leaves some out. The sample yields around 280,000 clones, around 87% seen once. The CDR3 has 14 residues. Trimming removed 5 bases from V and 6 bases from J; junction bases left unmatched: 3. Germline values: CDR1 LGHDT, CDR2 YNNKEL (reference sequence). The origin of this receptor is a woman in her twenties or thirties who had recovered from COVID-19. Source material: peripheral blood. The genes are TRBV3-1 (or the pseudogene TRBV3-2) and TRBJ1-6, with 8 bases lining up with TRBD1. The CDR3 protein is CASSSGQGNSPLHF. The CDR3 nucleotides are TGTGCCAGCAGCTCCGGACAGGGTAATTCACCCCTCCACTTT.